Below, 11 T cell receptor beta chains from the same sample are listed, as sequenced in a study of shared clonotypes between healthy human individuals. The assay was immunoSEQ multiplex PCR, and TCRdb's table has in-frame clones only and misses some. The data hold approximately 2.5 million clones, with around nine tenths observed a single time. The sample consisted of naive CD4+ T cells sorted from blood. Subset indicated: CD45RA+ positively selected. All receptors come from a man between 18 and 35 years old in good health.

This clone showed up just a few times. This CDR3 is also generated by other DNA sequences in the sample. The rearrangement links TRBV7-2 to TRBJ1-2; perhaps TRBD1 as D (5 bases). The CDR3 contains 12 residues. V was shortened by 4 bases and J by 5 bases, with 8 bases between the two germline ends. From germline, CDR1 is SGHTA and CDR2 FQGNSA. CDR3 in amino acids: CASSSTVYGYTF. CDR3 nucleotides: TGTGCCAGCAGCTCGACAGTTTATGGCTACACCTTC.

The rearrangement uses TRBV7-2 and TRBJ2-7, with 12 bases that match TRBD2. The CDR3 consists of 15 residues. Germline V gene sequence: CDR1 SGHTA, CDR2 FQGNSA. The ends lost 3 bases at V and 7 bases at J; junction bases unmatched: 7. As DNA, the CDR3 is TGTGCCAGCAGCTTTCTACTAGCGGGAGGCACTGAGCAGTACTTC. This encodes CASSFLLAGGTEQYF.

The genes are TRBV10-3 and TRBJ2-2; 13 bases are a match to TRBD2. With 0 bases clipped from V and 7 bases from J, the junction kept 11 bases outside the gene matches. This CDR3 has 19 amino acids. Germline V CDR1 and CDR2: ENHRY, SYGVKD. The CDR3 region is CAISESYATSGRIGGELFF. CDR3 DNA: TGTGCCATCAGTGAGTCGTACGCGACTAGCGGGAGGATTGGCGGGGAGCTGTTTTTT.

This chain connects TRBV6-9 to TRBJ2-2, with D possibly being TRBD1 or TRBD2 (6 bases each). The V end lost 10 bases, the J end lost 4 bases, and 16 bases lay between the germline ends. Germline CDR1 is MNHGY and CDR2 is SVAAGI. The CDR3 spans 14 residues. The CDR3: CAISIQGGTGELFF. The CDR3 nucleotides read TGTGCCATCTCTATACAGGGAGGCACCGGGGAGCTGTTTTTT.

This sequence joins TRBV4-3 and TRBJ1-2; no reliable D call. This CDR3 has 11 residues. Per germline, CDR1 LGHNA and CDR2 YSLEER. Trimming pared 0 bases from V and 7 bases from J, leaving 3 bases between. The CDR3 DNA reads as TGCGCCAGCAGCCAAGAAGGTGGCTACACCTTC. Translating it yields CASSQEGGYTF.

CDR3 in DNA: TGTGCCAGCAGCCGTCTTAAATTAGCGGGGGGGCAGGCAGATACGCAGTATTTT. This sequence encodes CASSRLKLAGGQADTQYF. The chain uses TRBV11-2 and TRBJ2-3; TRBD2 matches 11 bases. After removal of 5 bases from V and 4 bases from J, the junction contained 14 bases not matched to a gene. The CDR3 spans 18 residues. Germline CDR1 and CDR2: SGHAT and FQNNGV.

The chain employs TRBV15 and TRBJ1-1; no firm D call. CDR3 size: 17 residues. V was cut by 0 bases and J by 1 base, with 15 bases left in between. Germline V gives CDR1 LNHNV, CDR2 YYDKDF (reference sequence). The CDR3, as DNA: TGTGCCACCAGCAGAGAAGTGGGTAAAAGGGAGAACACTGAAGCTTTCTTT. This encodes CATSREVGKRENTEAFF.

The rearrangement uses TRBV2 and TRBJ2-7, with 9 positions matching TRBD1. This CDR3 is built from 14 residues. Germline CDR1 SNHLY, CDR2 FYNNEI. Unmatched junction bases numbered 5, after V lost 5 bases and J lost 3 bases. CDR3 DNA sequence: TGTGCCAGCAGTCCGGGACAGGGCGACTACGAGCAGTACTTC. This codes for CASSPGQGDYEQYF.

This chain connects TRBV6-6 to TRBJ1-2; no firm D call. Per the germline V gene, CDR1 is MNHNY and CDR2 is SVGAGI (reference sequence). The CDR3 consists of 13 residues. The V end was cut by 6 bases, the J end by 1 base, with 9 bases between. The CDR3 loop is CASREDGNYGYTF. The CDR3 coding sequence is TGTGCCAGCAGGGAAGACGGTAACTATGGCTACACCTTC.

The chain links TRBV7-2 to TRBJ1-1, with D unclear. The germline V gene has CDR1 SGHTA and CDR2 FQGNSA. V lost 5 bases and J lost 1, with 8 bases in between. This CDR3 contains 13 residues. The CDR3 sequence: CASSLRKNTEAFF. CDR3 coding DNA: TGTGCCAGCAGCCTCAGGAAGAACACTGAAGCTTTCTTT.

The gene calls are TRBV30 and TRBJ2-3; D is unresolved. This CDR3 comprises 14 residues. Germline V CDR1 and CDR2: GTSNPN, SVGIG (reference sequence). Trimming shortened V by 4 bases and J by 0 bases, and 11 bases separated the two germline ends. CDR3 sequence: CAWTQKFSTDTQYF. DNA of the CDR3: TGTGCCTGGACGCAGAAATTTAGCACAGATACGCAGTATTTT.